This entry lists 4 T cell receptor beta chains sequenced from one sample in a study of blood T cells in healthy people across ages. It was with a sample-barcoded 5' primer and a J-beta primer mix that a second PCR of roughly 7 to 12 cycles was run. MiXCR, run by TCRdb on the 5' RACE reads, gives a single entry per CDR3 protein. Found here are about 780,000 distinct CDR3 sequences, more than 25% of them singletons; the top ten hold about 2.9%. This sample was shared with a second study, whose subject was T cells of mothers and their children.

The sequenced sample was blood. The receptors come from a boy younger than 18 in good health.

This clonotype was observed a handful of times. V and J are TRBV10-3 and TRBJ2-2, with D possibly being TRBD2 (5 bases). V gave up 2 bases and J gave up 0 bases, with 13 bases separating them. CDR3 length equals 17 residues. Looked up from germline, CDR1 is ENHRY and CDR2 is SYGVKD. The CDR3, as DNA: TGTGCCATCAGTGAGACGGCGGGCAGCCCGAACACCGGGGAGCTGTTTTTT. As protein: CAISETAGSPNTGELFF.

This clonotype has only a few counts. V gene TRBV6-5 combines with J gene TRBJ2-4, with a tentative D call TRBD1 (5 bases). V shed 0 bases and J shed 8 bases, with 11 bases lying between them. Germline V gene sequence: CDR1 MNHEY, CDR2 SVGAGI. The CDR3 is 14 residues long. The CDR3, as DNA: TGTGCCAGCAGTTACTCGTTCAGGGCAGACATTCAGTACTTC. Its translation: CASSYSFRADIQYF.

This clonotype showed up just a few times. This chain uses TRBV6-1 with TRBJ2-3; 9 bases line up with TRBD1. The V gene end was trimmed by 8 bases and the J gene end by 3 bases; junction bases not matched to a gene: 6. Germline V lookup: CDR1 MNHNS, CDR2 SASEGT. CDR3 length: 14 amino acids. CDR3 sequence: CASARDRVTDTQYF. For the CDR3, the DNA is TGTGCCAGCGCCCGGGACAGGGTGACAGATACGCAGTATTTT.

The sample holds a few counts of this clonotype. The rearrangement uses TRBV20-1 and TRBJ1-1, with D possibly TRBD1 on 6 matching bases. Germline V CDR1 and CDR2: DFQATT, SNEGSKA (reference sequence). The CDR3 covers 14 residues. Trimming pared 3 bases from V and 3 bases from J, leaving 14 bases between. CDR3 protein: CSAREGGGDTEAFF. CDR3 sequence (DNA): TGCAGTGCTAGGGAAGGGGGAGGGGACACTGAAGCTTTCTTT.